These 5 T cell receptor beta chains were sequenced from one sample in a study of shared clonotypes between healthy human individuals. Assay used: immunoSEQ multiplex PCR; TCRdb lists only in-frame clones, some missing. The repertoire holds about 490,000 clones, with 79% as singletons. The sequenced material came from PBMCs. Every receptor here comes from a woman in her forties in good health. Some clones in this sample may be carry-over from other donors' samples.

The rearrangement joins TRBV5-1 to TRBJ2-1; D is perhaps TRBD2 (5 bases). This CDR3 has 14 amino acids. Germline V gene data show CDR1 as SGHRS and CDR2 as YFSETQ. V lost 1 base, J lost 4 bases, and 9 bases lay in between. The CDR3 protein is CASSLREFYNEQFF. The CDR3 nucleotides read TGCGCCAGCAGCTTGAGGGAGTTTTACAATGAGCAGTTCTTC. Complete variable domain (other parts from reference TRBV5-1 and TRBJ2-1): KAGVTQTPRYLIKTRGQQVTLSCSPISGHRSVSWYQQTPGQGLQFLFEYFSETQRNKGNFPGRFSGRQFSNSRSEMNVSTLELGDSALYLCASSLREFYNEQFFGPGTRLTVL.

This chain uses TRBV15 with TRBJ1-4; TRBD1 matches at 8 bases. Per germline, CDR1 LNHNV and CDR2 YYDKDF (reference sequence). This CDR3 spans 14 amino acids. Germline trimming cut 0 bases from V and 11 bases from J; bases unmatched to any gene: 5. CDR3 sequence: CATSRDPTGGKLFF. The DNA for the CDR3 is TGTGCCACCAGCAGAGATCCTACAGGGGGGAAACTGTTTTTT. Variable domain in full (rest from reference TRBV15 and TRBJ1-4): DAMVIQNPRYQVTQFGKPVTLSCSQTLNHNVMYWYQQKSSQAPKLLFHYYDKDFNNEADTPDNFQSRRPNTSFCFLDIRSPGLGDTAMYLCATSRDPTGGKLFFGSGTQLSVL.

The V call is TRBV27, the J call TRBJ2-1, with 10 bases lining up with TRBD2. Germline CDR1 and CDR2: MNHEY and SMNVEV (reference sequence). The J segment lost 9 bases and the V segment lost 6 bases, leaving 2 bases of the junction unmatched. The CDR3 is 12 residues long. The CDR3 bases are TGTGCCAGCAGCCCTAGCGGGGGTGAGCAGTTCTTC. Protein sequence: CASSPSGGEQFF.

The chain recombines TRBV5-1 with TRBJ2-3; the match to TRBD2 covers 14 bases. With 7 bases clipped from V and 1 base from J, the junction kept 5 bases outside the gene matches. This CDR3 spans 16 amino acids. CDR1 and CDR2 (germline): SGHRS, YFSETQ. The CDR3 is CASGGLAGAGTDTQYF. The CDR3, as DNA: TGCGCCAGCGGGGGACTAGCGGGAGCGGGCACAGATACGCAGTATTTT.

This clone appeared a few times. The chain recombines TRBV30 with TRBJ2-7; TRBD2 matches at 11 bases. From germline, CDR1 is GTSNPN and CDR2 SVGIG (reference sequence). Trimming cost V 2 bases and J 6 bases; bases outside gene matches: 9. The CDR3 runs to 15 residues. CDR3 DNA: TGTGCCTGGAGTATACTAGCGGGGGTGTCGGGCGAGCAGTACTTC. Amino acids: CAWSILAGVSGEQYF.